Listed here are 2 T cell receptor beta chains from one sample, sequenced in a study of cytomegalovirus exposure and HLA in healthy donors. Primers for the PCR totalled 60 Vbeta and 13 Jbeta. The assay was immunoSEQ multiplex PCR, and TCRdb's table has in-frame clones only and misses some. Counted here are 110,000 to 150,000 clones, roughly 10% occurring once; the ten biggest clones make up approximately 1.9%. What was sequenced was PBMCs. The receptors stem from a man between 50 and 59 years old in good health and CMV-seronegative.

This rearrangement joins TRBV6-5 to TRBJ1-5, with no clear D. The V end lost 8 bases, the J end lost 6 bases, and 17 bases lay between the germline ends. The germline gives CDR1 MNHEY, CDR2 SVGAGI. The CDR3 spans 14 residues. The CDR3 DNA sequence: TGTGCCAGCGCGCGACGAGAGGGAGGTCAGCCCCAGCATTTT. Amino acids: CASARREGGQPQHF.

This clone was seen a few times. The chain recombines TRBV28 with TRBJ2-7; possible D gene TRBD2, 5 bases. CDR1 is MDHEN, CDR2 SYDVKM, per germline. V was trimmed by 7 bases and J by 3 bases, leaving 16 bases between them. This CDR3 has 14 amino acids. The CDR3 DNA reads TGTGCCAGCACAACGGGAAGGAATCGCTACGAGCAGTACTTC. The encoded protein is CASTTGRNRYEQYF.